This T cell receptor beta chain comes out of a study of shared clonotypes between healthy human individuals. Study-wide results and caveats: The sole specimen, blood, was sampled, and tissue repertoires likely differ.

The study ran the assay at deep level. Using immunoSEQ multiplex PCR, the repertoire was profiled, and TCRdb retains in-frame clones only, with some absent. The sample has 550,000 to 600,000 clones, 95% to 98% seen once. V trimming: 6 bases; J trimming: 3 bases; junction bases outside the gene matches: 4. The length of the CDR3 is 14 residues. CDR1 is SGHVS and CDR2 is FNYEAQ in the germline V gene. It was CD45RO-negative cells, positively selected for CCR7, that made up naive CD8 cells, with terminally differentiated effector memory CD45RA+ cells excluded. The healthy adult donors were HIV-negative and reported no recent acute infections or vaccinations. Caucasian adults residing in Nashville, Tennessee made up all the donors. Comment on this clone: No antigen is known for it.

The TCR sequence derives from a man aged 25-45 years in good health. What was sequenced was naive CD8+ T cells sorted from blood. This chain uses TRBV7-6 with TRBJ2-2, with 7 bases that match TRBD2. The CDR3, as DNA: TGTGCCAGCAGTTCTGGGGGGGACACCGGGGAGCTGTTTTTT. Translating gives CASSSGGDTGELFF.